Listed here is a single T cell receptor (beta chain). The primer mix had 60 Vbeta and 13 Jbeta primers. Assay used: immunoSEQ multiplex PCR; TCRdb lists only in-frame clones, some missing. The profile shows more than 45,000 clones, about 73% of them singletons. This sample stems from a study of cytomegalovirus exposure and HLA in healthy donors. Study in general: When about 400 donors were genotyped, approximately 80% of them were found to fall in the Caucasian-associated ancestry cluster.

V shed 6 bases and J shed 3 bases, with 20 bases lying between them. This CDR3 is built from 16 residues. CDR1 LNHDA and CDR2 SQIVND come from the germline V gene (reference sequence). The sample was PBMCs. This clonotype was obtained from an older woman in good health and CMV-seropositive. V is TRBV19 and J is TRBJ1-2; D possibly corresponds to TRBD1 (5 bases). CDR3 DNA: TGTGCCAGTAGCGGGGGGGGACCTGGGAGTCACTATGGCTACACCTTC. Residues: CASSGGGPGSHYGYTF.